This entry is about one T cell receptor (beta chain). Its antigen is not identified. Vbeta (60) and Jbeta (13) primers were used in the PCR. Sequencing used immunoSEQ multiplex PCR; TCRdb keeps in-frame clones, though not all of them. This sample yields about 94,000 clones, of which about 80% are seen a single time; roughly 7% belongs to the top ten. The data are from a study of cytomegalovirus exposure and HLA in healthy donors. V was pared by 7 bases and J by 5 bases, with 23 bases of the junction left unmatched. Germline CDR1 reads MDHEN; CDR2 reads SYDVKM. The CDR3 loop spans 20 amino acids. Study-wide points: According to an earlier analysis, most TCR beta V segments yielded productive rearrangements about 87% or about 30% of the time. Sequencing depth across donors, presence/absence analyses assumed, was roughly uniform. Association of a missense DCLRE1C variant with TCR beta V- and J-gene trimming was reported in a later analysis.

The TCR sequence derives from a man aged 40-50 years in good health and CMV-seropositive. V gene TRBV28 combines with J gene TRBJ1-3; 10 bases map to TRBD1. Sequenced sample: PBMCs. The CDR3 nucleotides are TGTGCCAGCACGTCGACAGGGGGCCCAGGAGGCCCCCTTTGGCGAAACACCATATATTTT. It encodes CASTSTGGPGGPLWRNTIYF. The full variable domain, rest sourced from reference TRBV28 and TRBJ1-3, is DVKVTQSSRYLVKRTGEKVFLECVQDMDHENMFWYRQDPGLGLRLIYFSYDVKMKEKGDIPEGYSVSREKKERFSLILESASTNQTSMYLCASTSTGGPGGPLWRNTIYFGEGSWLTVV.